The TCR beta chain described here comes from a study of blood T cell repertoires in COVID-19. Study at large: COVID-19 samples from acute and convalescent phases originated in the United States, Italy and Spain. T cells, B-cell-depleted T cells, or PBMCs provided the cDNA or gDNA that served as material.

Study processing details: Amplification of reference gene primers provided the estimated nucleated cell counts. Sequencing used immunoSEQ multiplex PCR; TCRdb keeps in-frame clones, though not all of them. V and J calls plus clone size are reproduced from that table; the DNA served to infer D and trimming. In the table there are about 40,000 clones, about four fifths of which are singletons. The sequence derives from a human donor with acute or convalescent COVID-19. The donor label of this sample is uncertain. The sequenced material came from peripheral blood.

The CDR3 sequence: CASSLGGLAGDEQFF. CDR3 nucleotide sequence: TGTGCCAGCAGCTTAGGAGGACTAGCGGGAGATGAGCAGTTCTTC. J is TRBJ2-1 and V is TRBV7-2; TRBD2 matches at 13 bases. The CDR3 runs 15 residues. The V gene's germline CDR1 is SGHTA and CDR2 FQGNSA. Trimming at V came to 1 base and at J to 8 bases, leaving 2 bases not matched to a gene. The full variable domain, in which reference TRBV7-2 and TRBJ2-1 provide the parts outside the CDR3, is GAGVSQSPSNKVTEKGKDVELRCDPISGHTALYWYRQSLGQGLEFLIYFQGNSAPDKSGLPSDRFSAERTGGSVSTLTIQRTQQEDSAVYLCASSLGGLAGDEQFFGPGTRLTVL.